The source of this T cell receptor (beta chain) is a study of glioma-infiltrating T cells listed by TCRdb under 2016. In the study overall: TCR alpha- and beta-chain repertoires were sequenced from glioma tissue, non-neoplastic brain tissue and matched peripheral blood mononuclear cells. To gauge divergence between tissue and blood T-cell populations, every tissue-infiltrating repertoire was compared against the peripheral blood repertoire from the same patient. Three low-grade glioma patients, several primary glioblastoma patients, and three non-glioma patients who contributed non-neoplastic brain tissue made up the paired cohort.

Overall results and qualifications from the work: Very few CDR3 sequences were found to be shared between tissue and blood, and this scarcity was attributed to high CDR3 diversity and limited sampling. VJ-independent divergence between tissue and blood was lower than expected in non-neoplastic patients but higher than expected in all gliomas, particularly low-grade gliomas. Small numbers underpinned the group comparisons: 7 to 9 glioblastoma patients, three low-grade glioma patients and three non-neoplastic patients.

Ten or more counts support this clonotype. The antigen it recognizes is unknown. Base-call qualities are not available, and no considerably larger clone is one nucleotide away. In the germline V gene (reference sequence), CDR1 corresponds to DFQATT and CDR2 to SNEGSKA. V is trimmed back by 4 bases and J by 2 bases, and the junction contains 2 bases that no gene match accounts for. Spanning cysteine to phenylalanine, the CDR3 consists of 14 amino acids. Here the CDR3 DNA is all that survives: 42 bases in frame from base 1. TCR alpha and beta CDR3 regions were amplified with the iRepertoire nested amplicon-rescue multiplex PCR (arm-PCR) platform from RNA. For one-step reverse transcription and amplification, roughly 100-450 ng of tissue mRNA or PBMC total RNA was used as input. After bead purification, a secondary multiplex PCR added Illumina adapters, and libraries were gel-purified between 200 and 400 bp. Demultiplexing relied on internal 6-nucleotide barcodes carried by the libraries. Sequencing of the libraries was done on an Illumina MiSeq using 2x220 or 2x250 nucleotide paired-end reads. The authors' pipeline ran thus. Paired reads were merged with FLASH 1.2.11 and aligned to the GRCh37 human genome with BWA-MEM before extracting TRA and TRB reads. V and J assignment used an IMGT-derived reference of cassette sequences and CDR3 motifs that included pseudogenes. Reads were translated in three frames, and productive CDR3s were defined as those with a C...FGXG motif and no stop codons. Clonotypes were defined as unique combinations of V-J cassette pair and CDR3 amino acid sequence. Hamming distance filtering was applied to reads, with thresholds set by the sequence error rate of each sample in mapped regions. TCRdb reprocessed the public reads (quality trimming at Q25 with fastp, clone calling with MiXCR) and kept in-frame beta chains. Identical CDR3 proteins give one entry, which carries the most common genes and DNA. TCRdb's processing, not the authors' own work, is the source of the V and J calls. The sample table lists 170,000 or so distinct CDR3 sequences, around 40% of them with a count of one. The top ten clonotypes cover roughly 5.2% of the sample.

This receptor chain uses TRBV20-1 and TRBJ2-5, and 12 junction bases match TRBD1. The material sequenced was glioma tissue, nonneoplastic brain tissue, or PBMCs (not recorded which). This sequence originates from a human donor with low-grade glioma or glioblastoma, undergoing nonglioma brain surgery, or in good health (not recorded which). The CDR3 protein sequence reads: CSAKGQGAQETQYF. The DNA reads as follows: TGCAGTGCTAAGGGACAGGGGGCTCAAGAGACCCAGTACTTC.